This section outlines one TCR beta chain sequence together with its context. What it binds is unknown. The data were obtained in a study of OX40 agonist ivuxolimab in advanced cancers. Study overall: Dose-escalation patients suffered from hepatocellular carcinoma, melanoma, renal cell or head and neck cancer. Overall study results and limits: The study found among the lowest clonal expansion in partial responders at 0.1-3.0 mg/kg.

Data came from immunoSEQ multiplex PCR; TCRdb stores just in-frame clones and leaves some out. The sample carries 45,000 to 65,000 clones, about 80% recorded once. V lost 8 bases and J lost 2, with 12 bases in between. This CDR3 comprises 12 residues. Germline V lookup: CDR1 SQVTM, CDR2 ANQGSEA. The chain links TRBV29-1 to TRBJ1-2, with D hard to call. This specimen consisted of CD4+ or CD8+ T cells sorted from blood, obtained in a trial of the OX40 agonist ivuxolimab. This sequence was found in an adult with an advanced solid tumor such as melanoma, head and neck, liver or kidney cancer. The CDR3 here is CSIRTDNYGYTF. Written as DNA, the CDR3 is TGCAGCATAAGGACGGACAACTATGGCTACACCTTC.